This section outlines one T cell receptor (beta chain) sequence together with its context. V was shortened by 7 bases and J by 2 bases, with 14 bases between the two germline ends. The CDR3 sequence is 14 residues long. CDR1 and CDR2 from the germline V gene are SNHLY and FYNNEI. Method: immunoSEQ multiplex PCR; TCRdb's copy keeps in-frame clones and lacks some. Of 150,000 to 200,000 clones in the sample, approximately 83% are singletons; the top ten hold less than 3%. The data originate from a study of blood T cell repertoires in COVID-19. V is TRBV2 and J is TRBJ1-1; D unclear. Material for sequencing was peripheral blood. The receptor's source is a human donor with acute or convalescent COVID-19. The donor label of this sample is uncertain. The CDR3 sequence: CASNERGGNTEAFF. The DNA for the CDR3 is TGTGCCAGCAACGAACGGGGTGGAAACACTGAAGCTTTCTTT.